This T cell receptor beta chain is from a study of blood T cell repertoires in COVID-19. The wider study: Both acute and convalescent COVID-19 samples were obtained from the United States, Italy and Spain.

The ends were cut back, 10 bases at V and 6 bases at J, with 13 bases in the middle. The CDR3 is 11 amino acids. CDR1 is LGHDT, CDR2 YNNKEL, per germline (reference sequence). The data were produced by immunoSEQ multiplex PCR, yet TCRdb's version contains in-frame clones alone and is incomplete. The sample consists of some 250,000 clones, around four fifths of them appearing once. Sequenced material: peripheral blood. The chain couples TRBV3-1 (or the pseudogene TRBV3-2) to TRBJ2-7; possibly TRBD2 for D (5 bases). This TCR was recovered from a man at least 80 years old with acute or convalescent COVID-19. The CDR3: CATTEGGEQYF. CDR3 coding DNA: TGTGCCACCACCGAGGGTGGCGAGCAGTACTTC.